This T cell receptor beta chain emerged from a study of tumor-infiltrating lymphocytes in primary liver carcinoma. TCR beta cDNA was prepared out of 500 ng total RNA by means of a constant-region primer. Slightly modified ARM-PCR with three nested multiplex PCR rounds yielded TCR beta libraries. Researchers ran the first two PCR rounds for approximately 10 cycles each with TRBV1-TRBV30 forward primers and a C-beta reverse primer. TCRdb redid the calling of the multiplex PCR reads with MiXCR, one entry per CDR3 protein. Of fewer than 250,000 distinct CDR3 sequences in the sample, 70% to 90% were seen once. This clonotype came up once. The target antigen is unknown. A read error is likely, as this CDR3 ends without the conserved phenylalanine or tryptophan. The limits of the CDR3 on the DNA are not certain, so only TCRdb's listed CDR3 is given. Study-level points and caveats: Less overlap was seen in tumor-adjacent and tumor-blood pairs than in tumor region pairs.

Germline CDR1 and CDR2: LGHNA and YNFKEQ. Ends included, the CDR3 has 15 residues. Total RNA and DNA came together from around 20-30 mg of bulk tissue without cell sorting. Patients carried chronic HBV infection without prior treatment. All tumor specimens exceeded 75% viable tumor cells. Input material: tumor tissue from primary liver carcinoma. The chain uses TRBV4-2 and TRBJ2-7; TRBD1, the table's D call, lacks a check against the DNA. The sequence derives from a man aged 35-49 years with primary liver carcinoma and hepatitis B virus infection. Here the CDR3 reads CDSSQAWRGSYEQYS.